The text below deals with one TCR beta chain. The table lists this clone with a few counts. What this receptor recognizes is not known. Per-nucleotide qualities are absent, and no much larger clonotype sits a single base away. These data are taken from a study of graft-versus-host responses after intestinal transplantation (dated by TCRdb to the early 2020s). Regarding the complete study: The transplants that recipients received were multivisceral, liver-intestinal, or isolated intestinal. Anti-thymocyte globulin induction was given to all recipients, followed by maintenance tacrolimus and steroids for approximately three years. Graft-versus-host and host-versus-graft alloreactive T cell clones were tracked in the graft, circulation and bone marrow after intestinal transplantation using bulk TCR-beta CDR3 sequencing. Alloreactive clones were identified by sequencing pre-transplant mixed lymphocyte reaction products and comparing them with unstimulated pre-transplant donor and recipient T cells. The cohort enrolled about two dozen intestinal transplant recipients including one retransplant, and a few patients lacking pretransplant specimens were excluded. A peak of at least 4% donor T cells among recipient peripheral blood mononuclear cells was the definition used for donor T cell macrochimerism. Samples from a few later patients were sequenced in-house on an Illumina MiSeq with MiXCR processing rather than by the commercial service.

Sample time point, as interpreted from the label and publication: cells obtained before transplantation from donor or recipient. CD3+CD4+ and CD3+CD8+ populations were FACS-sorted from unstimulated pre-transplant donor and recipient cells taken from spleen or lymph nodes. Points the paper makes about the study in general: GvH clones were found in recipient bone marrow, and some of the GvH clones appeared earlier in ileal mucosa or blood, which is consistent with an intestinal mucosal origin. Early after transplant, declines in HvG clones were associated with peak levels of circulating GvH clones. The conclusions were limited by the relatively low number and heterogeneity of the intestinal transplant patients. Patients with donor T cell macrochimerism had high GvH to HvG T cell clonal ratios in their allografts.

CDR1 and CDR2 are drawn from the germline V gene: LGHNT, FRNRAP. V is clipped by 4 bases and J by 1 base, and the sequence between their germline boundaries is 16 bases long. The CDR3 sequence holds 16 residues, the cysteine and phenylalanine included. Only the CDR3 DNA stays, 48 bases, in frame from base 1. Library preparation was by the immunoSEQ multiplex PCR assay. For most patients, genomic DNA was isolated using the Qiagen DNeasy Blood and Tissue Kit and was shipped frozen to Adaptive Biotechnologies for TCR sequencing. Adaptive Biotechnologies carried out high-throughput TCR-beta CDR3 sequencing of genomic DNA for most patients. As for the original processing: TCR sequencing data were retrieved from Adaptive's ImmunoSEQ software for about 17 patients, whereas a few other patients were processed with MiXCR and VDJtools. CD4 versus CD8 sorting errors were corrected by removing sequences found in both subsets at a frequency ratio below 5:1. CDR3 nucleotide sequences shared between donor and recipient were removed because their origin could not be assigned. To be classed as alloreactive, a clone needed at least 2-fold expansion over unstimulated cells and a minimum CFSE-low frequency of 0.002% (template counts) or 0.001% (read counts). Mappable clones were those detected in sequenced pre-transplant spleen, lymph node, or MLR CFSE-low populations of the donor or recipient. The cumulative frequency of alloreactive clones was calculated as a percentage of all sequences, weighted by copy number. TCRdb retrieved this table from immuneACCESS and kept in-frame rearrangements only. Not all clones are present; in checked studies, unresolved V genes account for under half, and no reason is known for the remainder. Clone size and the V and J calls come from that table; the DNA yielded D and trimming. This sample holds around 100,000 clones; more than 75% were observed only once. The ten most abundant clones make up approximately 0.88% of the sample.

The chain joins TRBV12-5 to TRBJ2-5; a tentative D call is TRBD2 (7 bases match). The material sequenced was unstimulated CD4+ T cells sorted from spleen or lymph node cells, taken before intestinal transplant. This receptor was identified in a human donor who received an intestinal transplant. The CDR3 loop reads CASGSSRGAIQETQYF. The DNA sequence follows: TGTGCTAGTGGTTCCAGCCGGGGGGCAATCCAAGAGACCCAGTACTTC.